These 10 T cell receptor beta chains were all obtained from the same sample, sequenced in a study of beta chain features in type 1 diabetes. The study reverse transcribed the entire isolated RNA, so it sequenced expressed TCRB transcripts. Measured with immunoSEQ multiplex PCR; TCRdb has only the in-frame clones, and not every one. This sample carries hundreds of thousands of clones, about a sixth of them seen once, and the ten largest clones take 0.07% to 0.095%. Material for sequencing was naive CD4+ T cells from blood. These receptors were taken from a man younger than 35 in good health.

Regarding this clone: Other nucleotide sequences in the sample specify the same CDR3. The rearrangement joins TRBV18 to TRBJ1-6; TRBD1 is a possible D gene (5 bases). Between the trimmed V and J ends, which lost 3 bases and 0 bases, there was a span of 9 bases. The CDR3 covers 16 residues. CDR1 is KGHSH, CDR2 LQKENI, per germline. In DNA form, the CDR3 reads TGTGCCAGCTCACCTCCAGGGAGCTCCTATAATTCACCCCTCCACTTT. Protein sequence: CASSPPGSSYNSPLHF.

This clone was observed a handful of times. The chain combines TRBV7-2 with TRBJ2-1; 12 nucleotides align to TRBD2. CDR3 length equals 17 residues. V trimming: 0 bases; J trimming: 7 bases; junction bases outside the gene matches: 7. Looked up from germline, CDR1 is SGHTA and CDR2 is FQGNSA. CDR3 coding DNA: TGTGCCAGCAGCTTAGCCTCTAGCGGGGGGGCTGGTAATGAGCAGTTCTTC. Its translation is CASSLASSGGAGNEQFF.

This clone occurred a few times. This chain uses TRBV18 with TRBJ1-2; the match to TRBD1 covers 7 bases. The trim removed 4 bases at V and 6 bases at J, leaving 8 bases unmatched. The CDR3 extends over 14 amino acids. CDR1 and CDR2 (germline): KGHSH, LQKENI. This CDR3 is CASSLGQRYDGYTF. As DNA, the CDR3 is TGTGCCAGCTCACTGGGACAGCGGTATGATGGCTACACCTTC. The variable domain in full, completed from reference TRBV18 and TRBJ1-2, reads NAGVMQNPRHLVRRRGQEARLRCSPMKGHSHVYWYRQLPEEGLKFMVYLQKENIIDESGMPKERFSAEFPKEGPSILRIQQVVRGDSAAYFCASSLGQRYDGYTFGSGTRLTVV.

The chain uses TRBV9 and TRBJ2-2, with D hard to call. V was pared by 1 base and J by 4 bases, with 11 bases between. CDR1 is SGDLS, CDR2 YYNGEE, per germline. The CDR3 covers 15 residues. The CDR3 protein is CASSVRATSTGELFF. The DNA for the CDR3 is TGTGCCAGCAGCGTAAGGGCTACGAGCACCGGGGAGCTGTTTTTT. The full variable domain, completed using reference TRBV9 and TRBJ2-2, is DSGVTQTPKHLITATGQRVTLRCSPRSGDLSVYWYQQSLDQGLQFLIQYYNGEERAKGNILERFSAQQFPDLHSELNLSSLELGDSALYFCASSVRATSTGELFFGEGSRLTVL.

The chain has TRBV7-2 and TRBJ2-3; 8 bases are shared with TRBD2. From germline, CDR1 is SGHTA and CDR2 FQGNSA. With 2 bases clipped from V and 1 base from J, the junction kept 11 bases outside the gene matches. CDR3 length: 18 residues. CDR3 protein: CASSLWGSAGGRTDTQYF. The CDR3 DNA follows: TGTGCCAGCAGCTTATGGGGATCGGCGGGGGGACGCACAGATACGCAGTATTTT.

This clone showed up just a few times. This chain connects TRBV25-1 to TRBJ1-2; no clear D gene. The CDR3 extends over 12 amino acids. Trimming took off 2 bases at V and 5 bases at J, with 6 bases between the two ends. Germline loops: CDR1 MGHDK, CDR2 SYGVNS. The CDR3 sequence is CASSEPSYGYTF. CDR3 nucleotide sequence: TGTGCCAGCAGTGAACCATCGTATGGCTACACCTTC.

This clone was picked up a small number of times. The CDR3 sequence: CASSHLFVLGGQGGTYEQYF. CDR3 nucleotide sequence: TGTGCCAGCAGCCATTTATTCGTCCTAGGTGGACAGGGTGGAACCTACGAGCAGTACTTC. This chain connects TRBV14 to TRBJ2-7; 8 bases are shared with TRBD1. V shed 3 bases and J 2 bases; nucleotides not matched to a gene: 21. The CDR3 has 20 residues. Germline V gives CDR1 SGHDN, CDR2 FVKESK.

V is TRBV5-6 and J is TRBJ2-7, with TRBD1 as a possible D gene (5 bases). From germline, CDR1 is SGHDT and CDR2 YYEEEE. V was shortened by 1 base and J by 0 bases, with 8 bases between the two germline ends. The CDR3 is made up of 14 amino acids. CDR3 sequence (DNA): TGTGCCAGCAGCTTGCAGGGTGGCTCCTACGAGCAGTACTTC. It codes for CASSLQGGSYEQYF.

The chain couples TRBV7-2 to TRBJ1-1, with D possibly being TRBD1 (5 bases). Germline lookup yields CDR1 SGHTA and CDR2 FQGNSA. V was clipped by 0 bases and J by 0 bases, with 8 bases between them. The CDR3 contains 15 residues. CDR3 residues: CASSLAGRVNTEAFF. DNA for the CDR3: TGTGCCAGCAGCTTAGCGGGCAGGGTGAACACTGAAGCTTTCTTT.

This chain uses TRBV4-1 with TRBJ2-7, with D perhaps matching TRBD1 (6 bases). Trimming removed 10 bases at V and 6 bases at J, with 22 bases between. Germline V CDR1 and CDR2: MGHRA, YSYEKL. This CDR3 has 14 amino acids. The CDR3 region has the DNA TGCGCCACCTACTCCAGTCATACAGGGTGCGAGCAGTACTTC. It codes for CATYSSHTGCEQYF.